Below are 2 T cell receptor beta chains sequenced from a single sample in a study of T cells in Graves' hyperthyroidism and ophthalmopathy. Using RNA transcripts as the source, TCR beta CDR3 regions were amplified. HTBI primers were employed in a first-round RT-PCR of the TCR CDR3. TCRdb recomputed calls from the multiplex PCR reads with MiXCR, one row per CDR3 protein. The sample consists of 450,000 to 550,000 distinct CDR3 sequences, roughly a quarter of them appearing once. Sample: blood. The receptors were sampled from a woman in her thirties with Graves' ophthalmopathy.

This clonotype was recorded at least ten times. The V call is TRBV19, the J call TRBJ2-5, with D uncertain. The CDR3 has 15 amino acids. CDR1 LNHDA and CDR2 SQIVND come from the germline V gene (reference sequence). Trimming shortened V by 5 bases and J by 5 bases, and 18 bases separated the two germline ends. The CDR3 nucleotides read TGTGCCAGTAGTCGGGCCCGCCTACAATCGGAGACCCAGTACTTC. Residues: CASSRARLQSETQYF.

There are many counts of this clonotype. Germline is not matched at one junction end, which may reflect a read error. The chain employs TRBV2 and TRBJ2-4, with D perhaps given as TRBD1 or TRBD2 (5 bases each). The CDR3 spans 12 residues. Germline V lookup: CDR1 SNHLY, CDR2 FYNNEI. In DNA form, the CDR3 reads TGTGCCAGCTGGGACCGAGGAAACATTAAGTACTTC. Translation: CASWDRGNIKYF.